This TCR beta chain is from a study of identical twins. At least ten counts were recorded for this clonotype. The target antigen is unknown. Notes on the study in general: Twin-shared out-of-frame alpha sequences showed excess low generation probability.

Template switching added a universal primer site; cDNA carried unique molecular identifiers. MiXCR, applied by TCRdb to the 5' RACE reads, yields one record per CDR3 protein. The sample holds hundreds of thousands of distinct CDR3 sequences; roughly 13% are singletons and the top ten take approximately 8.2%. The CDR3 has 12 amino acids. From germline, CDR1 is DFQATT and CDR2 SNEGSKA (reference sequence). Sequences were obtained from memory (CD45RO+) T cells sorted from blood. V is TRBV20-1 and J is TRBJ2-3; tentatively, D is TRBD1 (6 bases). This receptor was obtained from a woman in her late teens or twenties in good health. CDR3 coding DNA: TGCAGAGCCGGGACACTCACAGATACGCAGTATTTT. Amino acid sequence: CRAGTLTDTQYF.